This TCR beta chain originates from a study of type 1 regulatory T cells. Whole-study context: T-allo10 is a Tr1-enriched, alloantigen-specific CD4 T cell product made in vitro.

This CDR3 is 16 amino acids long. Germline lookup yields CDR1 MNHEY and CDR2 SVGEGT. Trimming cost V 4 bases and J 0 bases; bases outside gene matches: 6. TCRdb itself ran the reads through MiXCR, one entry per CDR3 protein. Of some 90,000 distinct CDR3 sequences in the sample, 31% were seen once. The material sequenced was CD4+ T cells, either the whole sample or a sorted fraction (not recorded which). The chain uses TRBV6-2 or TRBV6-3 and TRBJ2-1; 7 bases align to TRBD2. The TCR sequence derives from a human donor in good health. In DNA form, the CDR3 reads TGTGCCAGCAGTTCGCCCGGGACTATCTCCTACAATGAGCAGTTCTTC. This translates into CASSSPGTISYNEQFF.